This record concerns one T cell receptor beta chain sequence. In this sample, this clonotype turned up many times. Its antigen has not been determined. Within one base of it there is no much larger clone, and no base qualities were kept. From a lookup of the germline V gene, CDR1 and CDR2 are MGHRA and YSYEKL. Trimming removed 0 bases from V and 1 base from J, leaving 10 bases between the germline ends. From its cysteine to its phenylalanine, the CDR3 spans 17 amino acids. This entry keeps only the CDR3 DNA: 51 bases, framed from base 1. These data originate in a study of early T cells in non-severe SARS-CoV-2 infection (dated by TCRdb to the early 2020s). Regarding the study in general: Because TCR sequencing relied on bulk RNA taken from unsorted whole blood, pairing of alpha and beta chains was not possible.

Results the study describes overall, beyond this receptor: VDJdb matching was skewed toward anti-spike CD8 responses, so virus-specific expansions were likely underestimated and private and CD4 specificities were missed.

The method was 5' RACE. TCRdb records NextSeq 500 as the sequencer. Unique molecular identifiers were attached to individual cDNA molecules in the TCR library protocol so that sequencing error and PCR bias could be corrected. Both TCR alpha and beta chains were sequenced, and tight co-correlation was observed between alpha and beta sequence abundances in each sample. The original methods were these. Decombinator V4 was used to perform V gene, J gene and CDR3 annotation of TCR sequences. Expanded TCRs were defined as changing significantly between any two time points under a Poisson model with p below 0.0001. Abundances of TCRs were expressed as counts per million after normalisation to the total number of TCRs sequenced in each sample. MAIT TCRs were defined by TRAV1-2 paired with TRAJ12, TRAJ20 or TRAJ33, and iNKT TCRs by TRAV10 paired with TRAJ18. VDJdb, accessed on 1 November 2021, was searched for TCRs annotated for CMV, EBV and SARS-CoV-2, and TCRs annotated for more than one antigen were excluded. The public reads were reprocessed in TCRdb via fastp at Q25 and MiXCR, keeping in-frame beta chains. CDR3 protein duplicates are merged, each entry listing the most common genes and DNA. TCRdb, rather than the study authors, made the V and J calls. Here the sample has 35,000 to 45,000 distinct CDR3 sequences; 5% to 6.5% occur a single time. The top ten clones comprise about 8.3% of the sample.

This was a case-control study nested in a cohort of healthcare workers in London, UK, who had nasopharyngeal swab PCR tests and blood samples taken every week. Between 23 and 31 March 2020, the week of the UK lockdown, healthcare workers were enrolled and then followed up weekly for as long as 16 weeks. The chain is encoded by TRBV4-1 joined to TRBJ1-6; TRBD1 might be the D gene, on 6 matching bases. The material was whole blood, obtained at baseline. The receptor's source is an adult who was a healthcare worker with PCR-confirmed SARS-CoV-2 infection or an uninfected control (not recorded which). The CDR3 in this case is CASSQDTGTSYNSPLHF. The DNA reads as follows: TGCGCCAGCAGCCAAGATACAGGGACGTCCTATAATTCACCCCTCCACTTT.